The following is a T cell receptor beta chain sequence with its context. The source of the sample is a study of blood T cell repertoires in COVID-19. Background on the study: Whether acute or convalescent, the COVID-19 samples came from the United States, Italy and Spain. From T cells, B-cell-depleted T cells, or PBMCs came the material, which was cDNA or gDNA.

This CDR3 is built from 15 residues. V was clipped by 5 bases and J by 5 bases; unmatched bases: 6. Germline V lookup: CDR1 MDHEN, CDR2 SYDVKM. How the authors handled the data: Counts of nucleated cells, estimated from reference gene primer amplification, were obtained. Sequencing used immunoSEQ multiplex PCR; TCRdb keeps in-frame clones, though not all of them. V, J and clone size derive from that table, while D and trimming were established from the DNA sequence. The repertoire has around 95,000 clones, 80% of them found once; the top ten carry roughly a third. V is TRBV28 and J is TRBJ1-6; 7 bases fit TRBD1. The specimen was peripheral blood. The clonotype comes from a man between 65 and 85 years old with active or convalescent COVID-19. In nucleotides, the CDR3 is TGTGCCAGCAGTCCCCGACAGGGAAATAATTCACCCCTCCACTTT. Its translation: CASSPRQGNNSPLHF. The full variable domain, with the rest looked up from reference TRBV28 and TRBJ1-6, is DVKVTQSSRYLVKRTGEKVFLECVQDMDHENMFWYRQDPGLGLRLIYFSYDVKMKEKGDIPEGYSVSREKKERFSLILESASTNQTSMYLCASSPRQGNNSPLHFGNGTRLTVT.